The 12 T cell receptor beta chains given below trace back to one sample, sequenced in a study of Ad26.COV2.S vaccination and SARS-CoV-2 variants. As to treatment: about 20 received Ad26.COV2.S at low or high dose, single or two shots; about five received placebo; per-sample allocation not given. After the first vaccine or placebo injection, samples were drawn on day 63. TCRdb's copy holds only in-frame clones and misses some; the assay was immunoSEQ multiplex PCR. The table includes 410,000 or so clones, about nine tenths detected once. The specimen comprised peripheral blood, sampled in a trial of Ad26.COV2.S vaccine versus placebo. These TCRs come from a person between 18 and 60 years old who received the Ad26.COV2.S COVID-19 vaccine or a placebo.

CDR3 region: CASSSRGQGGETQYF. The DNA of the CDR3 is TGTGCCAGCAGTTCTAGAGGACAGGGGGGGGAGACCCAGTACTTC. The chain recombines TRBV28 with TRBJ2-5; TRBD1 matches at 10 bases. The germline CDR1 and CDR2 sequences are MDHEN and SYDVKM. CDR3 length: 15 amino acids. Trimming took 4 bases from V and 5 from J; bases not matched to a gene: 7.

The chain uses TRBV5-6 and TRBJ2-5; a weak D match, TRBD2 (6 bases). V lost 3 bases, J lost 5 bases, and 14 bases lay in between. Germline-derived CDR1 and CDR2 are SGHDT and YYEEEE. The CDR3 covers 14 residues. CDR3 nucleotides: TGTGCCAGCAGCTCCAGACTAGATGGGGAGACCCAGTACTTC. This translates into CASSSRLDGETQYF.

The chain has TRBV2 and TRBJ2-7; perhaps TRBD1 as D (6 bases). The CDR3 extends over 14 amino acids. Germline assignment: CDR1 SNHLY and CDR2 FYNNEI. V lost 7 bases to trimming and J lost 0 bases, with 13 bases between them. CDR3 DNA sequence: TGTGCCAGCAATTCCGACAGGACCTCCTACGAGCAGTACTTC. As protein: CASNSDRTSYEQYF.

The chain carries TRBV7-2 and TRBJ1-2; D is possibly TRBD1 (5 bases). This CDR3 has 14 residues. Looked up from germline, CDR1 is SGHTA and CDR2 is FQGNSA. Trimming removed 5 bases from V and 4 bases from J, with 14 bases in between. CDR3 DNA: TGTGCCAGCAGCGCGAATACAGGCTTCTATGGCTACACCTTC. It yields the protein CASSANTGFYGYTF.

The chain links TRBV4-3 to TRBJ1-1; TRBD1 might be the D (6 bases). V was shortened by 6 bases and J by 5 bases, with 10 bases between the two germline ends. CDR1 and CDR2 from the germline V gene are LGHNA and YSLEER. CDR3 length equals 12 residues. The CDR3 protein is CASSSQGTEAFF. DNA for the CDR3: TGCGCCAGCAGTTCTCAGGGGACTGAAGCTTTCTTT.

The chain has TRBV6-5 and TRBJ2-1, with D hard to call. The CDR3 sequence is 13 residues long. Germline values: CDR1 MNHEY, CDR2 SVGAGI. The ends were cut back, 3 bases at V and 12 bases at J, with 15 bases in the middle. CDR3: CASSYGSRVMQFF. The CDR3 nucleotides are TGTGCCAGCAGTTATGGGTCACGCGTAATGCAGTTCTTC.

J is TRBJ2-5 and V is TRBV7-2; TRBD2 matches at 9 bases. Germline loops: CDR1 SGHTA, CDR2 FQGNSA. CDR3 size: 15 residues. Trimming removed 3 bases from V and 5 bases from J; junction bases left unmatched: 7. The CDR3: CASSFVNSGSETQYF. The CDR3 nucleotides are TGTGCCAGCAGCTTTGTAAATAGCGGGAGCGAGACCCAGTACTTC.

This clone was counted a single time. The chain joins TRBV5-5 to TRBJ1-5, with TRBD1 matching 8 bases. This CDR3 contains 20 residues. The germline V gene has CDR1 SGHKS and CDR2 YYEKEE (reference sequence). The ends lost 7 bases at V and 3 bases at J; junction bases unmatched: 24. DNA of the CDR3: TGTGCCAGCTCCTTAACCCCCTGGGCCAGGGGGCGATCGGTCAATCAGCCCCAGCATTTT. It codes for CASSLTPWARGRSVNQPQHF.

This clone appeared a single time. The chain employs TRBV2 and TRBJ2-4, with 14 bases identical to TRBD2. The trim removed 6 bases at V and 8 bases at J, leaving 12 bases unmatched. CDR1 is SNHLY, CDR2 FYNNEI, per germline. The CDR3 covers 17 residues. CDR3 coding DNA: TGTGCCAGCAGCGGGTCCGGGACTAGCGGGAGTCAGGACATTCAGTACTTC. Its protein product is CASSGSGTSGSQDIQYF.

This clone was seen once. The chain recombines TRBV12-2 with TRBJ2-7; TRBD2, the table's D call, was not compared with the DNA. TRBV12-2 is listed as a pseudogene. The CDR3 consists of 19 residues. This CDR3 is CASRLPYQSSGRPPYEQYF. Written as DNA, the CDR3 is TGTGCAAGTCGCTTACCCTACCAATCTAGCGGCCGCCCCCCCTACGAGCAGTACTTC.

This clone was recorded only once. The rearrangement joins TRBV18 to TRBJ2-5; D is undetermined. CDR1 is KGHSH, CDR2 LQKENI, per germline. The CDR3 is 15 amino acids. Trimming stripped 0 bases from V and 0 bases from J, with 8 bases between. CDR3 coding DNA: TGTGCCAGCTCACCACCAGGGCAGTACCAAGAGACCCAGTACTTC. It yields the protein CASSPPGQYQETQYF.

This chain joins TRBV6-4 and TRBJ2-3, with D perhaps matching TRBD1 (5 bases). CDR1 is MRHNA, CDR2 SNTAGT, per germline. The CDR3 totals 13 residues. V gave up 4 bases and J gave up 3 bases, with 8 bases separating them. CDR3 in amino acids: CASSVGATDTQYF. CDR3 in DNA: TGTGCCAGCAGTGTAGGGGCTACAGATACGCAGTATTTT.